This entry is about one T cell receptor (beta chain). Antigen specificity is unknown. The CDR3 totals 16 residues. The germline V and J ends were trimmed by 0 bases and 0 bases, with 12 bases remaining between them. In germline, CDR1 is SEHNR, CDR2 FQNEAQ (reference sequence). Prepared libraries of TCR beta cDNA carried unique molecular identifiers. Input populations of 1 to 10 million T cells gave rise to about 480,000 cDNA molecules. TCRdb fed the PCR reads into MiXCR, producing one record per CDR3 protein. The sample yields hundreds of thousands of distinct CDR3 sequences, 53% seen once. The data were taken from a study of post-analysis software for immune sequencing data. Study-wide background: Patients with relapsing-remitting, secondary progressive and progressive-relapsing multiple sclerosis courses were all represented.

General observations from the study: Significantly decreased normalized Chao1 diversity was recorded for multiple sclerosis patients relative to controls. In patients, TRBV5-6, TRBV5-1 and TRBV20-1 belonged to four or five TRBV segments found more frequently than in controls.

The clonotype comes from a girl between 5 and 17 years old with multiple sclerosis. Sequencing was done on a sample of blood. This rearrangement joins TRBV7-9 to TRBJ2-7; no reliable D call. The CDR3: CASSLAVGQTSYEQYF. DNA for the CDR3: TGTGCCAGCAGCTTAGCGGTAGGGCAAACCTCCTACGAGCAGTACTTC.